The next 10 T cell receptor beta chains were all read from a single sample in a study of blood T cell repertoires in COVID-19. TCRdb's table, derived via immunoSEQ multiplex PCR, lists solely in-frame clones and lacks some. This table has 400,000 to 500,000 clones, 70% to 90% appearing once. Sequencing input: PBMCs or T cells enriched from blood (not recorded which). The source is a woman in her forties who had recovered from COVID-19.

V and J are TRBV7-9 and TRBJ1-1, with D possibly TRBD1 on 6 matching bases. Trimming left V 7 bases short and J 11 bases short, with 20 bases between. The CDR3 totals 13 residues. The germline V gene has CDR1 SEHNR and CDR2 FQNEAQ (reference sequence). CDR3 in DNA: TGTGCCAGCAACGGGGGGACACTCAGCTCGGCTTTCTTT. Its translation is CASNGGTLSSAFF.

The chain links TRBV10-2 to TRBJ1-1; perhaps TRBD1 as D (5 bases). The V end was cut by 3 bases, the J end by 7 bases, with 12 bases between. In germline, CDR1 is WSHSY, CDR2 SAAADI. The length of the CDR3 is 13 residues. Here the CDR3 DNA reads TGCGCCAGCAGTGACCCGGGACTCGGTGAAGCTTTCTTT. Protein: CASSDPGLGEAFF.

This clone was observed a handful of times. This chain links TRBV11-2 with TRBJ2-3, with D possibly matching TRBD2 (6 bases). CDR1 SGHAT and CDR2 FQNNGV come from the germline V gene. The CDR3 runs to 16 residues. V lost 5 bases and J 4 bases, leaving 19 bases between the germline ends. CDR3 coding DNA: TGTGCCAGCAGCCATGTCCTGGCGGGACGGGCAGATACGCAGTATTTT. Its translation: CASSHVLAGRADTQYF. Combining the CDR3 with reference TRBV11-2 and TRBJ2-3 gives the whole variable domain EAGVAQSPRYKIIEKRQSVAFWCNPISGHATLYWYQQILGQGPKLLIQFQNNGVVDDSQLPKDRFSAERLKGVDSTLKIQPAKLEDSAVYLCASSHVLAGRADTQYFGPGTRLTVL.

CDR3 sequence reads: CASRRTTDNTEAFF. The CDR3, as DNA: TGTGCCAGCAGACGAACGACAGATAACACTGAAGCTTTCTTT. The chain combines TRBV7-2 with TRBJ1-1; maybe TRBD1 (5 bases). The germline CDR1 and CDR2 sequences are SGHTA and FQGNSA. The CDR3 is made up of 14 amino acids. The V gene lost 6 bases and the J gene lost 2 bases, with 13 bases spanning the gap.

The DNA for the CDR3 is TGTGCCAGCAGCGTTGGGGTGGGAGAGTCCTACGAGCAGTACTTC. Translated: CASSVGVGESYEQYF. This chain connects TRBV9 to TRBJ2-7; possibly TRBD2 for D (5 bases). This CDR3 contains 15 residues. V was pared by 2 bases and J by 1 base, with 13 bases between. From germline, CDR1 is SGDLS and CDR2 YYNGEE.

This rearrangement joins TRBV12-3 or TRBV12-4 to TRBJ2-7; 7 bases are a match to TRBD1. CDR3 size: 13 residues. Trimming took 7 bases from V and 3 from J; bases not matched to a gene: 6. CDR3 nucleotide sequence: TGTGCCAGCAAAACAGGGGCGAACTACGAGCAGTACTTC. Translation: CASKTGANYEQYF.

This sequence joins TRBV2 and TRBJ1-2; TRBD1 matches at 8 bases. This CDR3 is built from 17 residues. V lost 3 bases and J lost 8; bases outside the gene matches: 17. Germline V gene data show CDR1 as SNHLY and CDR2 as FYNNEI. DNA of the CDR3: TGTGCCAGCAGTGATCAGTGGGCCCGACTGGACAGGGCGGGCTACACCTTC. It encodes CASSDQWARLDRAGYTF.

The sample holds one count of this clone. The V and J genes are TRBV7-9 and TRBJ1-6; 7 nucleotides agree with TRBD1. CDR3 size: 16 residues. V lost 5 bases to trimming and J lost 7 bases; unmatched junction nucleotides: 11. Germline CDR1 and CDR2: SEHNR and FQNEAQ (reference sequence). The CDR3 coding sequence is TGTGCCAGCAGCCCCACCCCGGCAGGGGGAAATTCACCCCTCCACTTT. Translated, it gives CASSPTPAGGNSPLHF.

This chain joins TRBV7-6 and TRBJ2-7; 9 nucleotides line up with TRBD2. This CDR3 is built from 16 residues. The trim removed 0 bases at V and 0 bases at J, leaving 3 bases unmatched. Germline CDR1 and CDR2: SGHVS and FNYEAQ. CDR3: CASSLAAGGSSYEQYF. The CDR3 region has the DNA TGTGCCAGCAGCTTAGCTGCGGGAGGGAGCTCCTACGAGCAGTACTTC.

The chain recombines TRBV7-9 with TRBJ2-7; 11 bases are shared with TRBD2. The germline V gene has CDR1 SEHNR and CDR2 FQNEAQ (reference sequence). The trim removed 3 bases at V and 4 bases at J, leaving 5 bases unmatched. This CDR3 is 15 amino acids long. The CDR3: CASSFGTSGLYEQYF. The CDR3, as DNA: TGTGCCAGCAGCTTCGGGACTAGCGGTCTTTACGAGCAGTACTTC.